This TCR beta chain was recorded in a study of T cells in Graves' hyperthyroidism and ophthalmopathy. Study in general: Any treatment followed the collection of peripheral blood at initial diagnosis.

Amplified TCR beta CDR3 regions came from RNA transcripts. The HTBI primer set was used in a first-round RT-PCR of the TCR CDR3. MiXCR, applied by TCRdb to the multiplex PCR reads, yields one record per CDR3 protein. This sample carries over 400,000 distinct CDR3 sequences, about 20% of them seen once, and the ten largest clones take about 49%. A remark on this clonotype: Its antigen remains unknown.

Germline V gives CDR1 SGHRS, CDR2 YFSETQ. V dropped 0 bases and J dropped 3 bases, with 13 bases sitting between them. The CDR3 spans 15 residues. Study-wide points: The majority of expanded thyroid clonotypes above 0.001 also appeared in blood.

This rearrangement joins TRBV5-1 to TRBJ2-7; D is unclear. Input material: blood. The receptor was derived from a woman aged 70-85 years with Graves' ophthalmopathy. CDR3 loop: CASSLEGGSIYEQYF. The CDR3 region has the DNA TGCGCCAGCAGCTTGGAAGGCGGCTCGATCTACGAGCAGTACTTC.